This T cell receptor (beta chain) was recorded in a study of human T cells and chemical hapten exposure. MiXCR was run by TCRdb on the RACE reads, yielding one entry per CDR3 protein. The sample has 150,000 to 200,000 distinct CDR3 sequences; more than 20% are singletons. Time point meaning: patch test 3, about 24 weeks after DPC sensitization. Described treatment: therapeutic diphenylcyclopropenone sensitization with weekly scalp DPC. The source was whole blood, collected in connection with sensitization to the hapten diphenylcyclopropenone (DPC). This receptor was identified in a woman between 40 and 55 years old with alopecia areata. Some clones in this sample may be carry-over from other donors' samples.

DNA for the CDR3: TGTGCCATTCTCCGACAAGCCCGGGCTTTCTTT. Translated: CAILRQARAFF. V usage is TRBV6-1 and J usage is TRBJ1-1, with D unresolved. Trimming took off 10 bases at V and 11 bases at J, with 17 bases between the two ends. Germline-derived CDR1 and CDR2 are MNHNS and SASEGT. The CDR3 totals 11 residues.